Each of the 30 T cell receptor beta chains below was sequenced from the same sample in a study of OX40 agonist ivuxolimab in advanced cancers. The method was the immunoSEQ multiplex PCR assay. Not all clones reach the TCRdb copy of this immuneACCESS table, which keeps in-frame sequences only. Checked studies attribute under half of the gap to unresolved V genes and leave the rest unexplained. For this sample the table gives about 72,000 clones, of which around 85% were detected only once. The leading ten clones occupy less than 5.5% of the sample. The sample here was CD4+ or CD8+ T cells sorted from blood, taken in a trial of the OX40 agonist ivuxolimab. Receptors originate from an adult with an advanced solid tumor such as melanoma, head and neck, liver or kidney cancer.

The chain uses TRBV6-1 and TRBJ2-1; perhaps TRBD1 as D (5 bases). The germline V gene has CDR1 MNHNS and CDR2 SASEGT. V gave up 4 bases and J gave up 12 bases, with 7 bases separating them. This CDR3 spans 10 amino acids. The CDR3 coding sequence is TGTGCCAGCAGTGGTGGGGCGCAGTTCTTC. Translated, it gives CASSGGAQFF.

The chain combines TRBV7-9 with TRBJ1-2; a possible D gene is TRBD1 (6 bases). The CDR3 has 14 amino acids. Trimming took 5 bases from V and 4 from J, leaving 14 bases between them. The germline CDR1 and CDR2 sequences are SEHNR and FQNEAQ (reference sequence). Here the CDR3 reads CASSPSGGSYGYTF. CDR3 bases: TGTGCCAGCAGCCCCTCTGGGGGCTCCTATGGCTACACCTTC.

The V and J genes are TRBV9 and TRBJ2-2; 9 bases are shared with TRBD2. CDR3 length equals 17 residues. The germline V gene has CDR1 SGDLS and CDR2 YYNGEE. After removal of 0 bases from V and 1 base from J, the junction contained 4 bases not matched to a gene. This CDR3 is CASSVVAGGMNTGELFF. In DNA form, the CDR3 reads TGTGCCAGCAGCGTAGTGGCGGGAGGGATGAACACCGGGGAGCTGTTTTTT.

In nucleotides, the CDR3 is TGTGCCAGCAGCTATAGACAGGGGACTAATGAAAAACTGTTTTTT. It yields the protein CASSYRQGTNEKLFF. The gene calls are TRBV5-6 and TRBJ1-4; 8 bases map to TRBD1. Germline assignment: CDR1 SGHDT and CDR2 YYEEEE. CDR3 length: 15 residues. Trimming cost V 3 bases and J 2 bases; bases outside gene matches: 3.

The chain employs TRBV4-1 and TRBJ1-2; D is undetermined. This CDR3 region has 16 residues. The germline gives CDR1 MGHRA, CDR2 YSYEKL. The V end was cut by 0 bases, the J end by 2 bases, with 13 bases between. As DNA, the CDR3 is TGCGCCAGCAGCCAAGATGTTTTGGGCCAAAACTATGGCTACACCTTC. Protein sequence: CASSQDVLGQNYGYTF.

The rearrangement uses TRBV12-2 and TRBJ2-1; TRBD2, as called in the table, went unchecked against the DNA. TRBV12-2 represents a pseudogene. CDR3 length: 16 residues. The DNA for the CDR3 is TGTGCAAGTCCTCAGAAGTGCGGGACTAGCCTACTCAAGCAGTTCTTC. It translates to CASPQKCGTSLLKQFF.

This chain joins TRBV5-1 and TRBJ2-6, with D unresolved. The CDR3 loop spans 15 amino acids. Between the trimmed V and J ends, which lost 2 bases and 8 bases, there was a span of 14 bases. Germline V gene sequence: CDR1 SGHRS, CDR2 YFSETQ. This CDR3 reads CASSFPLPVTNVLTF. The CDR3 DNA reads TGCGCCAGCAGCTTCCCTTTGCCGGTTACCAACGTCCTGACTTTC.

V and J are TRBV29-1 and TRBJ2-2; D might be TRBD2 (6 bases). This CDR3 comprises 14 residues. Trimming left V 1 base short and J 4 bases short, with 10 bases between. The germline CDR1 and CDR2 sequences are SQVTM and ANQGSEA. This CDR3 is CSVEGGESTGELFF. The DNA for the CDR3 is TGCAGCGTTGAAGGGGGGGAGAGCACCGGGGAGCTGTTTTTT.

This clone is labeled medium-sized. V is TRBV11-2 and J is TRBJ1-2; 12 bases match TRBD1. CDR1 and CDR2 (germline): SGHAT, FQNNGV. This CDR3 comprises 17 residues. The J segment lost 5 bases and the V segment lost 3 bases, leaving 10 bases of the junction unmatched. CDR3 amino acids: CASSLTGTGGAWYGYTF. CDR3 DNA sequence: TGTGCCAGCAGCTTGACCGGGACAGGGGGCGCTTGGTATGGCTACACCTTC.

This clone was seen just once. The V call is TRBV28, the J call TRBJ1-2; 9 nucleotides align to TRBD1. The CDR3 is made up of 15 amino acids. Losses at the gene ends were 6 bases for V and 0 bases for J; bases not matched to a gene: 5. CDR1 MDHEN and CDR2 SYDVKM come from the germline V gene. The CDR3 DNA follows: TGTGCCAGCAGGGGACAGGGACACTCTAACTATGGCTACACCTTC. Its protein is CASRGQGHSNYGYTF.

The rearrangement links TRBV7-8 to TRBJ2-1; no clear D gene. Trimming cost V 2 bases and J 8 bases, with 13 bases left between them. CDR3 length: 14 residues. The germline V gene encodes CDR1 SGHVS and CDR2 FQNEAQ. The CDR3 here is CASSLRPRYDEQFF. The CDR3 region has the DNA TGTGCCAGCAGCTTAAGGCCGCGGTACGATGAGCAGTTCTTC.

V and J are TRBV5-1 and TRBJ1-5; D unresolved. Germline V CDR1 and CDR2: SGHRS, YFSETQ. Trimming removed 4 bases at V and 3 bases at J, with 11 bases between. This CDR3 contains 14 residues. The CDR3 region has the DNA TGCGCCAGCAGCCCCGGACTAGACAATCAGCCCCAGCATTTT. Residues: CASSPGLDNQPQHF.

The CDR3 spells CASTPSGPWRETQYF. CDR3 DNA: TGTGCCAGTACCCCATCGGGACCCTGGCGGGAGACCCAGTACTTC. J is TRBJ2-5 and V is TRBV19; the D gene could be TRBD1 or TRBD2 (5 bases each). Germline CDR1 LNHDA, CDR2 SQIVND (reference sequence). Trimming took off 7 bases at V and 5 bases at J, with 20 bases between the two ends. The CDR3 runs 15 residues.

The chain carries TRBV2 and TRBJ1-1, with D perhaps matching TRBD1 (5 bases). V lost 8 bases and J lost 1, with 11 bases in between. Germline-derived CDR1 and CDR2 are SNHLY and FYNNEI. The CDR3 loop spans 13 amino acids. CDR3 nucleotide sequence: TGTGCCAGCTCAGACAGCGAGAACACTGAAGCTTTCTTT. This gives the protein CASSDSENTEAFF. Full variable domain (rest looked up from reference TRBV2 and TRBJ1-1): EPEVTQTPSHQVTQMGQEVILRCVPISNHLYFYWYRQILGQKVEFLVSFYNNEISEKSEIFDDQFSVERPDGSNFTLKIRSTKLEDSAMYFCASSDSENTEAFFGQGTRLTVV.

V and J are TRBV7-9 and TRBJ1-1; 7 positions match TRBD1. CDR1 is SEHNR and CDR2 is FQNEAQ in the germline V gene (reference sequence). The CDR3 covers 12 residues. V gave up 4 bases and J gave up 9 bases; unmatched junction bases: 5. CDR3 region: CASSSGQRKAFF. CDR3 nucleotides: TGTGCCAGCAGCTCGGGACAGCGAAAAGCTTTCTTT. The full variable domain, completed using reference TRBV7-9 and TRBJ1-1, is DTGVSQNPRHKITKRGQNVTFRCDPISEHNRLYWYRQTLGQGPEFLTYFQNEAQLEKSRLLSDRFSAERPKGSFSTLEIQRTEQGDSAMYLCASSSGQRKAFFGQGTRLTVV.

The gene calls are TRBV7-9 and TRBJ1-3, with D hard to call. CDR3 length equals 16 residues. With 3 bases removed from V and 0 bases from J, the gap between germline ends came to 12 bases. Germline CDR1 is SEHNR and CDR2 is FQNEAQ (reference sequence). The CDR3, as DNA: TGTGCCAGCAGCTTCGCTTCAAGGACCTCTGGAAACACCATATATTTT. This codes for CASSFASRTSGNTIYF.

This chain's CDR3 is CASSLSQGQETQYF. The CDR3 DNA sequence: TGTGCCAGCAGCTTGAGCCAGGGCCAAGAGACCCAGTACTTC. The chain is built from TRBV5-4 and TRBJ2-5, with TRBD1 as a possible D gene (5 bases). CDR3 length: 14 amino acids. V was clipped by 1 base and J by 1 base, with 8 bases between them. In germline, CDR1 is SGHNT, CDR2 YYREEE (reference sequence).

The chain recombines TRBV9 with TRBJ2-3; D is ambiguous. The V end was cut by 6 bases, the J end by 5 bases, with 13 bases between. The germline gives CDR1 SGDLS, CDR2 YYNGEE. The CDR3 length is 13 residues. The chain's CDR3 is CASTQGWKDTQYF. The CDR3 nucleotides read TGTGCCAGCACCCAAGGTTGGAAAGATACGCAGTATTTT.

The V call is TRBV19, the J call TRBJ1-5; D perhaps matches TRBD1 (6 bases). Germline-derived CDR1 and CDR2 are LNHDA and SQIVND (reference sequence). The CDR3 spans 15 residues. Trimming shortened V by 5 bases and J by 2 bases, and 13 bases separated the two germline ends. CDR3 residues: CASSQTTGGNQPQHF. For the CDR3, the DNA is TGTGCCAGTAGTCAAACGACAGGAGGCAATCAGCCCCAGCATTTT. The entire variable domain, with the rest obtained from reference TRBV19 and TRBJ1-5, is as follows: DGGITQSPKYLFRKEGQNVTLSCEQNLNHDAMYWYRQDPGQGLRLIYYSQIVNDFQKGDIAEGYSVSREKKESFPLTVTSAQKNPTAFYLCASSQTTGGNQPQHFGDGTRLSIL.

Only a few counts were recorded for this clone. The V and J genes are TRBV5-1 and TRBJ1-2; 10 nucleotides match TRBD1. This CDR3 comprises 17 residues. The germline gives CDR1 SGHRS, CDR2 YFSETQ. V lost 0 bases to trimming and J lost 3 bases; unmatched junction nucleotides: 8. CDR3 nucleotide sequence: TGCGCCAGCAGCTTGGATCAGACAGGGGGCGCCGACTATGGCTACACCTTC. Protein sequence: CASSLDQTGGADYGYTF.

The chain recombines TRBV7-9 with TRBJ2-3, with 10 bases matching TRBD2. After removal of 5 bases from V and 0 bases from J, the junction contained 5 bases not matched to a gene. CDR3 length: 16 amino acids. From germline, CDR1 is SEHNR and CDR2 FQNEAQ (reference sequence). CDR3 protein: CASSPTSGASTDTQYF. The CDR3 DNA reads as TGTGCCAGCAGCCCTACTAGCGGGGCTAGCACAGATACGCAGTATTTT.

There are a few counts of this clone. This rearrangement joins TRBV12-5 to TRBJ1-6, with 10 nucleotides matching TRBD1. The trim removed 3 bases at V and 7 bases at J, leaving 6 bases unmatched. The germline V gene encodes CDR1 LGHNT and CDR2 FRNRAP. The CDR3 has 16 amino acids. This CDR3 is CASGFGTGAGNSPLHF. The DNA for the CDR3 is TGTGCTAGTGGTTTCGGGACAGGGGCGGGCAATTCACCCCTCCACTTT.

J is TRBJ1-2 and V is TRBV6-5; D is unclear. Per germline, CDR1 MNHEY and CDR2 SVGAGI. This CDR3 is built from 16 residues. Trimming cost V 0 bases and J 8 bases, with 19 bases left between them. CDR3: CASSYSGRVLLGGYTF. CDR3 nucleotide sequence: TGTGCCAGCAGTTACTCAGGACGGGTACTCCTAGGGGGCTACACCTTC.

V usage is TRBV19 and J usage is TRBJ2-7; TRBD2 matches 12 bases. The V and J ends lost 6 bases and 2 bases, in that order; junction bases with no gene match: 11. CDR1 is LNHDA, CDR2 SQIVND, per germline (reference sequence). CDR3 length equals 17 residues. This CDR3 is CASSIWGTSGRTYEQYF. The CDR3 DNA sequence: TGTGCCAGTAGCATTTGGGGGACTAGCGGGCGAACCTACGAGCAGTACTTC.

The CDR3 loop reads CASSTGTYEDTF. For the CDR3, the DNA is TGTGCCAGTAGTACAGGGACCTACGAAGACACCTTC. The V call is TRBV19, the J call TRBJ1-2; D perhaps matches TRBD1 (5 bases). V shed 4 bases and J shed 12 bases, with 15 bases lying between them. CDR1 is LNHDA and CDR2 is SQIVND in the germline V gene (reference sequence). The CDR3 has 12 residues.

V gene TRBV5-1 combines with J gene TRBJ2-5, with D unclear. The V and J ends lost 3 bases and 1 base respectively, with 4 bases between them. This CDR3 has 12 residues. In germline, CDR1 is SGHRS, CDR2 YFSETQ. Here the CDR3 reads CASSSSQETQYF. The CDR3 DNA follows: TGCGCCAGCAGCTCGTCCCAAGAGACCCAGTACTTC. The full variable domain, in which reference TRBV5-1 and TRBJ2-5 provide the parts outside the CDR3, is KAGVTQTPRYLIKTRGQQVTLSCSPISGHRSVSWYQQTPGQGLQFLFEYFSETQRNKGNFPGRFSGRQFSNSRSEMNVSTLELGDSALYLCASSSSQETQYFGPGTRLLVL.

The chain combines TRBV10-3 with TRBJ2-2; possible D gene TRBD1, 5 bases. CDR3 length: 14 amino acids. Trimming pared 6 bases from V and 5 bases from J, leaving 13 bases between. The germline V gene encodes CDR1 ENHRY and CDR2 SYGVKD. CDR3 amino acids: CAISELTGTGELFF. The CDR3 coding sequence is TGTGCCATCAGCGAATTAACAGGAACCGGGGAGCTGTTTTTT.

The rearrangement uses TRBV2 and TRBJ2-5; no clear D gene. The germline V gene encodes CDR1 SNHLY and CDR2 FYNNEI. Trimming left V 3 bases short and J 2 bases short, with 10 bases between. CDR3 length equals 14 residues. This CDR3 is CASSDSWQQETQYF. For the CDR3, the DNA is TGTGCCAGCAGTGATAGTTGGCAGCAAGAGACCCAGTACTTC.

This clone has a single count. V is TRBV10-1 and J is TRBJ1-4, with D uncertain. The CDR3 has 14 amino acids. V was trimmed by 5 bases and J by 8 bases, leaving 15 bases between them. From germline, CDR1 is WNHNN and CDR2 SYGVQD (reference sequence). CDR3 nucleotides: TGCGCCAGCAGTCCCGGAGACAAGAGGGAAAAACTGTTTTTT. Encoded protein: CASSPGDKREKLFF.

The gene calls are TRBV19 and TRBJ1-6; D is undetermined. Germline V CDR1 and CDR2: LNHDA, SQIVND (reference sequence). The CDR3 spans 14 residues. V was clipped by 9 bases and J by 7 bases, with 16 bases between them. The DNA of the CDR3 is TGTGCCAGCTTGGACGCAACTGAGAATTCACCCCTCCACTTT. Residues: CASLDATENSPLHF. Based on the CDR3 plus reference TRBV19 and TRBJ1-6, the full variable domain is DGGITQSPKYLFRKEGQNVTLSCEQNLNHDAMYWYRQDPGQGLRLIYYSQIVNDFQKGDIAEGYSVSREKKESFPLTVTSAQKNPTAFYLCASLDATENSPLHFGNGTRLTVT.